The 20 T cell receptor beta chains presented below share a single source sample, sequenced in a study of technical replicates of blood from four donors. Sequencing used immunoSEQ multiplex PCR; TCRdb keeps in-frame clones, though not all of them. The sample gives fewer than 45,000 clones, roughly 96% of which show up once; about 0.37% is in the top ten. Material for sequencing was T cells isolated from PBMCs. The receptors originated from a human donor in good health.

The chain is built from TRBV19 and TRBJ1-2, with 8 positions matching TRBD1. V was pared by 3 bases and J by 9 bases, with 6 bases of the junction left unmatched. Germline V lookup: CDR1 LNHDA, CDR2 SQIVND (reference sequence). The length of the CDR3 is 13 residues. The CDR3 DNA is TGTGCCAGTAGTATCTCAGGGGGCCAGAGCTACACCTTC. Translating gives CASSISGGQSYTF.

The chain couples TRBV27 to TRBJ1-4, with a possible D match to TRBD1 (6 bases). Between the trimmed V and J ends, which lost 6 bases and 1 base, there was a span of 9 bases. This CDR3 is built from 14 residues. Germline V gene lookup returns CDR1 MNHEY and CDR2 SMNVEV (reference sequence). The CDR3 region is CASRPGVTNEKLFF. In DNA form, the CDR3 reads TGTGCCAGCAGACCAGGGGTAACTAATGAAAAACTGTTTTTT.

J is TRBJ2-7 and V is TRBV27; 14 bases fit TRBD2. Germline loops: CDR1 MNHEY, CDR2 SMNVEV (reference sequence). V trimming: 6 bases; J trimming: 6 bases; junction bases outside the gene matches: 22. This CDR3 contains 20 residues. The CDR3, as DNA: TGTGCCAGCAGCCAATGGCCCCCTAGGACTAGCGGGAGGCCTCCCGGCGAGCAGTACTTC. This encodes CASSQWPPRTSGRPPGEQYF.

CDR3 nucleotides: TGTGCCAGCAGTATTGGCCGGGGGTCCACTGAAGCTTTCTTT. Its protein product is CASSIGRGSTEAFF. The chain links TRBV27 to TRBJ1-1, with D tentatively TRBD1 (5 bases). Germline V CDR1 and CDR2: MNHEY, SMNVEV (reference sequence). This CDR3 is built from 14 residues. The V and J ends lost 5 bases and 4 bases respectively, with 14 bases between them.

CDR3 DNA: TGTGCCAGCAGTTTTTCAGGGCACGATGGCTACACCTTC. As protein: CASSFSGHDGYTF. J is TRBJ1-2 and V is TRBV6-6; TRBD1 is a possible D gene (5 bases). V was cut by 4 bases and J by 6 bases, with 12 bases left in between. Germline CDR1 is MNHNY and CDR2 is SVGAGI (reference sequence). The CDR3 extends over 13 amino acids.

Worth noting for this clone: An end of the junction does not agree with germline; a read error may underlie this. The rearrangement joins TRBV4-1 to TRBJ2-7; a weak D match, TRBD1 (6 bases). Germline CDR1 is MGHRA and CDR2 is YSYEKL. This CDR3 region has 11 residues. The CDR3 coding sequence is TGCGCCAGCAGCACAAACGGGACACCCTTCTTC. Its translation: CASSTNGTPFF.

The chain recombines TRBV5-1 with TRBJ2-3, with 12 nucleotides matching TRBD2. V gave up 5 bases and J gave up 3 bases; unmatched junction bases: 4. This CDR3 contains 15 residues. Germline assignment: CDR1 SGHRS and CDR2 YFSETQ. This CDR3 reads CASRTSGGITDTQYF. The CDR3 DNA is TGCGCCAGCAGAACTAGCGGGGGGATAACAGATACGCAGTATTTT.

This sequence joins TRBV25-1 and TRBJ1-2; 8 bases are a match to TRBD1. CDR1 is MGHDK, CDR2 SYGVNS, per germline. The CDR3 length is 16 residues. V was pared by 7 bases and J by 5 bases, with 15 bases of the junction left unmatched. This CDR3 reads CASTSGEDRATYGYTF. The DNA of the CDR3 is TGTGCCAGCACATCCGGGGAGGACAGGGCCACTTATGGCTACACCTTC.

The V call is TRBV10-3, the J call TRBJ2-7; the D gene is possibly TRBD1 (6 bases). This CDR3 has 15 amino acids. The V gene lost 10 bases and the J gene lost 1 base, with 20 bases spanning the gap. Germline CDR1 reads ENHRY; CDR2 reads SYGVKD. CDR3 sequence reads: CATTEGEMDSYEQYF. The CDR3 nucleotides are TGTGCCACAACTGAGGGGGAAATGGATTCCTACGAGCAGTACTTC.

This chain uses TRBV29-1 with TRBJ2-7; tentatively, D is TRBD1 (5 bases). Per the germline V gene, CDR1 is SQVTM and CDR2 is ANQGSEA. The CDR3 consists of 14 residues. The V gene lost 4 bases and the J gene lost 1 base, with 14 bases spanning the gap. The CDR3 protein is CSVVYGQGSYEQYF. In DNA form, the CDR3 reads TGCAGCGTTGTCTACGGACAAGGATCCTACGAGCAGTACTTC.

This chain uses TRBV5-1 with TRBJ2-7, with 8 bases that match TRBD2. Losses at the gene ends were 1 base for V and 0 bases for J; bases not matched to a gene: 3. The CDR3 loop spans 15 amino acids. From germline, CDR1 is SGHRS and CDR2 YFSETQ. This CDR3 is CASSLLREASYEQYF. The CDR3 DNA is TGCGCCAGCAGCTTGCTGCGGGAGGCCTCCTACGAGCAGTACTTC.

This chain connects TRBV9 to TRBJ1-2; TRBD1 matches at 8 bases. Per germline, CDR1 SGDLS and CDR2 YYNGEE. The CDR3 runs to 16 residues. Trimming cost V 0 bases and J 3 bases; bases outside gene matches: 7. CDR3 region: CASSVGPTGGHYGYTF. DNA of the CDR3: TGTGCCAGCAGCGTAGGCCCCACAGGGGGTCACTATGGCTACACCTTC.

The chain links TRBV28 to TRBJ2-6, with a possible D match to TRBD2 (5 bases). Germline CDR1 reads MDHEN; CDR2 reads SYDVKM. V lost 6 bases to trimming and J lost 16 bases, with 22 bases between them. The CDR3 length is 14 residues. The CDR3 loop reads CASSPQLEGPGLTF. As DNA, the CDR3 is TGTGCCAGCAGCCCTCAACTCGAGGGTCCGGGACTGACTTTC.

This chain connects TRBV6-1 to TRBJ1-3, with 8 nucleotides matching TRBD1. V dropped 6 bases and J dropped 0; count of bases not matched to a gene: 4. This CDR3 spans 15 amino acids. Germline V gene lookup returns CDR1 MNHNS and CDR2 SASEGT. CDR3 sequence reads: CASRGQATSGNTIYF. The CDR3 DNA reads TGTGCCAGCAGGGGACAGGCTACCTCTGGAAACACCATATATTTT.

This clone is a singleton in its sample. CDR3 nucleotide sequence: TGTGCCAGCAGTTTATCGGGGGGAGCGTCATCAGAGACCCAGTACTTC. Translation gives CASSLSGGASSETQYF. The rearrangement joins TRBV27 to TRBJ2-5, with D perhaps TRBD2 (6 bases). V gave up 0 bases and J gave up 4 bases, with 15 bases separating them. This CDR3 comprises 16 residues. Germline V lookup: CDR1 MNHEY, CDR2 SMNVEV (reference sequence).

J is TRBJ1-5 and V is TRBV10-3; the D gene is possibly TRBD1 (5 bases). V lost 10 bases to trimming and J lost 5 bases, with 21 bases between them. The CDR3 loop spans 15 amino acids. Germline lookup yields CDR1 ENHRY and CDR2 SYGVKD. The CDR3, as DNA: TGTGCCACAAGAGGAGGGTTGTTGGGGGATCAGCCCCAGCATTTT. Translated, it gives CATRGGLLGDQPQHF.

The table lists this clone with a count of one. This rearrangement joins TRBV27 to TRBJ2-1; perhaps TRBD2 as D (6 bases). Trimming removed 4 bases at V and 0 bases at J, with 16 bases between. The CDR3 sequence is 17 residues long. Germline assignment: CDR1 MNHEY and CDR2 SMNVEV (reference sequence). CDR3 amino acids: CASSSTLAVYSYNEQFF. In nucleotides, the CDR3 is TGTGCCAGCAGTTCCACATTAGCGGTCTACTCCTACAATGAGCAGTTCTTC.

This chain joins TRBV29-1 and TRBJ1-2; D might be TRBD1 (6 bases). Germline CDR1 is SQVTM and CDR2 is ANQGSEA. Trimming stripped 0 bases from V and 4 bases from J, with 12 bases between. CDR3 length: 14 residues. The CDR3 DNA reads as TGCAGCGTTGAAGATCAGGGGATAGGCTATGGCTACACCTTC. It specifies CSVEDQGIGYGYTF.

This chain connects TRBV4-1 to TRBJ1-1, with TRBD1 matching 7 bases. The junction had 8 bases not matched to a gene; V was cut back by 3 bases and J by 1 base. Germline assignment: CDR1 MGHRA and CDR2 YSYEKL. The CDR3 has 16 amino acids. The CDR3 DNA follows: TGCGCCAGCAGCCAGGTGCTACAGGGGCCGAACACTGAAGCTTTCTTT. Translating it yields CASSQVLQGPNTEAFF.

The V gene is TRBV5-1, the J gene TRBJ2-2; D is possibly TRBD2 (6 bases). V was pared by 1 base and J by 3 bases, with 28 bases between. The CDR3 contains 21 residues. Germline values: CDR1 SGHRS, CDR2 YFSETQ. The CDR3 DNA reads TGCGCCAGCAGCTTGTATCCCGACTTAGAGTCCCGCGGGACGGACACCGGGGAGCTGTTTTTT. Amino acids: CASSLYPDLESRGTDTGELFF.